Listed below are T cell receptor beta chains from one sample, sequenced in a study of T cell responses to AZD1222 COVID-19 vaccine. TCRdb keeps only in-frame clones here, not all; method: immunoSEQ multiplex PCR. The sample carries 100,000 to 150,000 clones, around 87% recorded once. Sequenced material: peripheral blood, taken on day 0 of AZD1222 vaccination. Source of these receptors: an adult in good health. CDR3s include the opening cysteine and the closing phenylalanine or tryptophan. D genes are given only for firm matches. Size is omitted from some rows. Given values are once, few, many or a class for expanded clones.

V gene: TRBV28; J gene: TRBJ2-6; clone size: NA; D gene: NA; CDR3 DNA: TGTGCCAGCAGTTTGAGAGCTGGGGCCAACGTCCTGACTTTC; CDR3 protein: CASSLRAGANVLTF
V gene: TRBV19; J gene: TRBJ1-1; clone size: few; D gene: NA; CDR3 DNA: TGTGCCAGTAGTATAGGGTGGAACACTGAAGCTTTCTTT; CDR3 protein: CASSIGWNTEAFF
V gene: TRBV5-1; J gene: TRBJ2-6; clone size: NA; D gene: NA; CDR3 DNA: TGCGCCAGCAGCTTGGCAGTTCCTGGGGCCAACGTCCTGACTTTC; CDR3 protein: CASSLAVPGANVLTF
V gene: TRBV4-1; J gene: TRBJ1-2; clone size: NA; D gene: TRBD1; CDR3 DNA: TGCGCCAGCAGCCAAGATCCTCCTTCGACAGGGGAGGATGGCTACACCTTC; CDR3 protein: CASSQDPPSTGEDGYTF
V gene: TRBV27; J gene: TRBJ1-3; clone size: NA; D gene: TRBD1; CDR3 DNA: TGTGCCAGCAGTTTACTCCCAGGGGGCATATCTGGAAACACCATATATTTT; CDR3 protein: CASSLLPGGISGNTIYF
V gene: TRBV5-1; J gene: TRBJ1-1; clone size: NA; D gene: TRBD1; CDR3 DNA: TGCGCCAGCAGCCAAGACAGGGGGCCGGGTACTGAAGCTTTCTTT; CDR3 protein: CASSQDRGPGTEAFF
V gene: TRBV19; J gene: TRBJ1-1; clone size: NA; D gene: NA; CDR3 DNA: TGTGCCAGTAGTCCCCGTGTCACTGAAGCTTTCTTT; CDR3 protein: CASSPRVTEAFF
V gene: TRBV29-1; J gene: TRBJ2-3; clone size: NA; D gene: TRBD1; CDR3 DNA: TGCAGCGTTGCCGGGACAGGGAAGAGCACAGATACGCAGTATTTT; CDR3 protein: CSVAGTGKSTDTQYF
V gene: TRBV30; J gene: TRBJ1-4; clone size: NA; D gene: NA; CDR3 DNA: TGTGCCTGGAGTGTAAGTCGACAGGACAATGAAAAACTGTTTTTT; CDR3 protein: CAWSVSRQDNEKLFF
V gene: TRBV6-5; J gene: TRBJ1-2; clone size: NA; D gene: TRBD1; CDR3 DNA: TGTGCCAGCAGTTCCCCCCGACAGGGAATCTATGGCTACACCTTC; CDR3 protein: CASSSPRQGIYGYTF
V gene: TRBV2; J gene: TRBJ1-2; clone size: NA; D gene: NA; CDR3 DNA: TGTGCCAGCATTGATGAGGCTAACTATGGCTACACCTTC; CDR3 protein: CASIDEANYGYTF
V gene: TRBV28; J gene: TRBJ2-3; clone size: NA; D gene: TRBD1; CDR3 DNA: TGTGCCACCCTTTCACAGGGGACACTCGATACGCAGTATTTT; CDR3 protein: CATLSQGTLDTQYF
V gene: TRBV5-1; J gene: TRBJ2-1; clone size: many; D gene: NA; CDR3 DNA: TGCGCCAGCAGAGTAAGGTCCTACAATGAGCAGTTCTTC; CDR3 protein: CASRVRSYNEQFF
V gene: TRBV14; J gene: TRBJ1-5; clone size: few; D gene: NA; CDR3 DNA: TGTGCCAGCAGCCCGACAGGTAGTCATCAGCCCCAGCATTTT; CDR3 protein: CASSPTGSHQPQHF
V gene: TRBV29-1; J gene: TRBJ2-5; clone size: NA; D gene: NA; CDR3 DNA: TGCAGCGTGCGACCCAGGGCGGTGGAAGAGACCCAGTACTTC; CDR3 protein: CSVRPRAVEETQYF
V gene: TRBV28; J gene: TRBJ1-5; clone size: NA; D gene: TRBD1; CDR3 DNA: TGTGCCAGCGTCATGGGGACAGGGGACAATCAGCCCCAGCATTTT; CDR3 protein: CASVMGTGDNQPQHF
V gene: TRBV6-5; J gene: TRBJ2-1; clone size: NA; D gene: TRBD2; CDR3 DNA: TGTGCCAGCAGTTACGATAGCGGGGGCCACAATGAGCAGTTCTTC; CDR3 protein: CASSYDSGGHNEQFF
V gene: TRBV27; J gene: TRBJ2-1; clone size: NA; D gene: TRBD1; CDR3 DNA: TGTGCCAGCAGCCGCCGACAGGGTTTGGATGAGCAGTTCTTC; CDR3 protein: CASSRRQGLDEQFF
V gene: TRBV4-2; J gene: TRBJ1-1; clone size: NA; D gene: NA; CDR3 DNA: TGTGCCAGCAGCCAAGATCCGCGCGATGGGACTAAAGCTTTCTTT; CDR3 protein: CASSQDPRDGTKAFF
V gene: TRBV5-1; J gene: TRBJ2-1; clone size: NA; D gene: NA; CDR3 DNA: TGCGCCAGCAGCCTCGGGACTGGGGGGAATGAGCAGTTCTTC; CDR3 protein: CASSLGTGGNEQFF
V gene: TRBV30; J gene: TRBJ1-1; clone size: NA; D gene: TRBD1; CDR3 DNA: TGTGCCTGGAGAGCTTACAGGGGCATGAACACTGAAGCTTTCTTT; CDR3 protein: CAWRAYRGMNTEAFF
V gene: TRBV5-1; J gene: TRBJ2-2; clone size: NA; D gene: NA; CDR3 DNA: TGCGCCAGCAGCTGGCGGGGAGGAAGCTCCGGGGAGCTGTTTTTT; CDR3 protein: CASSWRGGSSGELFF
V gene: TRBV18; J gene: TRBJ2-1; clone size: NA; D gene: TRBD2; CDR3 DNA: TGTGCCAGCTCCCCCGGGACTAGCGGGGCAAATGAGCAGTTCTTC; CDR3 protein: CASSPGTSGANEQFF
V gene: TRBV24-1; J gene: TRBJ2-2; clone size: NA; D gene: NA; CDR3 DNA: TGTGCCACCAGTGAGTGGGGGGGCCGGGGCACCGGGGAGCTGTTTTTT; CDR3 protein: CATSEWGGRGTGELFF
V gene: TRBV2; J gene: TRBJ1-2; clone size: NA; D gene: NA; CDR3 DNA: TGTGCCAGCAGTGAAGGGGTAGGGGCTAACTATGGCTACACCTTC; CDR3 protein: CASSEGVGANYGYTF
V gene: TRBV3-1/TRBV3-2; J gene: TRBJ2-7; clone size: NA; D gene: NA; CDR3 DNA: TGTGCCAGCAGCCAAAGGGGAGGAGGGGAGCAGTACTTC; CDR3 protein: CASSQRGGGEQYF
V gene: TRBV6-5; J gene: TRBJ2-7; clone size: NA; D gene: NA; CDR3 DNA: TGTGCCAGCAGTTACTCTAACAGGGGAGGAGACGAGCAGTACTTC; CDR3 protein: CASSYSNRGGDEQYF